The 32 T cell receptor beta chains given below trace back to one sample, sequenced in a study of blood T cell repertoires in COVID-19 (dated by TCRdb to 2020 to 2021). Library generation was performed with the immunoSEQ multiplex PCR assay. Drawn from immuneACCESS, this table holds only the in-frame rearrangements with V and J called that TCRdb kept. Clones are partly lost; checked studies trace under half to an unresolved V gene and leave the rest unexplained. For this sample the table gives about 370,000 clones, of which more than 80% were detected only once. Around 1% of the sample goes to the ten largest clones. The material sequenced was PBMCs or T cells enriched from blood (not recorded which). The receptors shown here come from a man between 18 and 29 years old who had recovered from COVID-19.

The chain couples TRBV15 to TRBJ1-5; weak D call: TRBD1 (5 bases). Trimming left V 0 bases short and J 4 bases short, with 7 bases between. The CDR3 length is 14 residues. CDR1 LNHNV and CDR2 YYDKDF come from the germline V gene (reference sequence). The CDR3 DNA is TGTGCCACCAGCAGAGATAGGGGTAATCAGCCCCAGCATTTT. Its translation is CATSRDRGNQPQHF. The full variable domain, completed using reference TRBV15 and TRBJ1-5, is DAMVIQNPRYQVTQFGKPVTLSCSQTLNHNVMYWYQQKSSQAPKLLFHYYDKDFNNEADTPDNFQSRRPNTSFCFLDIRSPGLGDTAMYLCATSRDRGNQPQHFGDGTRLSIL.

The chain recombines TRBV28 with TRBJ1-2; D gene unclear. Between the trimmed V and J ends, which lost 4 bases and 2 bases, there was a span of 8 bases. Per germline, CDR1 MDHEN and CDR2 SYDVKM. The CDR3 runs to 13 residues. This CDR3 reads CASSSTVNYGYTF. CDR3 nucleotides: TGTGCCAGCAGTTCAACAGTAAACTATGGCTACACCTTC.

Comment on this clone: Other nucleotide sequences from this sample produce the same CDR3. V usage is TRBV15 and J usage is TRBJ1-5; TRBD1 matches 9 bases. The CDR3 totals 13 residues. V dropped 3 bases and J dropped 6; count of bases not matched to a gene: 0. Germline V gene data show CDR1 as LNHNV and CDR2 as YYDKDF (reference sequence). The CDR3 region has the DNA TGTGCCACCAGCAGGGACAGGGGTCAGCCCCAGCATTTT. Translating gives CATSRDRGQPQHF.

The V gene is TRBV13, the J gene TRBJ2-5; unclear D gene. Germline assignment: CDR1 PRHDT and CDR2 FYEKMQ (reference sequence). This CDR3 comprises 12 residues. V gave up 3 bases and J gave up 5 bases, with 7 bases separating them. Here the CDR3 reads CASSLPGETQYF. CDR3 in DNA: TGTGCCAGCAGCTTGCCCGGGGAGACCCAGTACTTC.

The chain links TRBV5-4 to TRBJ2-1; 14 bases match TRBD2. J lost 7 bases, V lost 1 base, and 4 bases had no gene match. Germline assignment: CDR1 SGHNT and CDR2 YYREEE (reference sequence). The length of the CDR3 is 16 residues. The DNA of the CDR3 is TGTGCCAGCAGCTTGTATGGACTAGCGGGGGGTAATGAGCAGTTCTTC. It specifies CASSLYGLAGGNEQFF.

This sequence joins TRBV28 and TRBJ1-1; 8 nucleotides agree with TRBD1. With 8 bases clipped from V and 4 bases from J, the junction kept 9 bases outside the gene matches. The germline CDR1 and CDR2 sequences are MDHEN and SYDVKM. The CDR3 is 14 amino acids. This CDR3 is CASGQTGVGTEAFF. In nucleotides, the CDR3 is TGTGCCAGCGGCCAGACAGGGGTAGGCACTGAAGCTTTCTTT.

The rearrangement links TRBV7-9 to TRBJ2-5; a weak D match, TRBD1 (6 bases). This CDR3 contains 14 residues. Germline CDR1 and CDR2: SEHNR and FQNEAQ (reference sequence). With 5 bases removed from V and 5 bases from J, the gap between germline ends came to 15 bases. CDR3 coding DNA: TGTGCCAGCAGCGATCTACAGGGCTGGGAGACCCAGTACTTC. Protein product: CASSDLQGWETQYF.

The chain combines TRBV2 with TRBJ1-6, with D perhaps TRBD1 (5 bases). Germline V gene lookup returns CDR1 SNHLY and CDR2 FYNNEI. The CDR3 contains 15 residues. V lost 1 base, J lost 7 bases, and 11 bases lay in between. CDR3 region: CASSEEQDWNSPLHF. CDR3 nucleotide sequence: TGTGCCAGCAGTGAAGAACAGGATTGGAATTCACCCCTCCACTTT.

The rearrangement uses TRBV19 and TRBJ1-5; weak D call: TRBD1 (6 bases). Germline loops: CDR1 LNHDA, CDR2 SQIVND (reference sequence). This CDR3 has 16 residues. V lost 6 bases, J lost 4 bases, and 19 bases lay in between. CDR3 nucleotides: TGTGCCAGTAGCTTCGAGCCAGGGGCGATGAATCAGCCCCAGCATTTT. Translation gives CASSFEPGAMNQPQHF. Using reference TRBV19 and TRBJ1-5 for the parts outside the CDR3, the full variable domain is DGGITQSPKYLFRKEGQNVTLSCEQNLNHDAMYWYRQDPGQGLRLIYYSQIVNDFQKGDIAEGYSVSREKKESFPLTVTSAQKNPTAFYLCASSFEPGAMNQPQHFGDGTRLSIL.

The chain joins TRBV15 to TRBJ1-5, with 8 bases identical to TRBD1. The CDR3 length is 17 residues. Germline values: CDR1 LNHNV, CDR2 YYDKDF (reference sequence). Unmatched junction bases numbered 9, after V lost 0 bases and J lost 5 bases. The CDR3 nucleotides read TGTGCCACCAGCAGAGACCTAAGTCAGGGGGCTCATCAGCCCCAGCATTTT. It codes for CATSRDLSQGAHQPQHF.

This rearrangement joins TRBV18 to TRBJ1-2, with a weak D call TRBD1 (6 bases). V was cut by 2 bases and J by 7 bases, with 11 bases left in between. The CDR3 has 13 amino acids. Per germline, CDR1 KGHSH and CDR2 LQKENI. CDR3 DNA sequence: TGTGCCAGCTCACCAAACAGGGAATCTGGCTACACCTTC. Its translation is CASSPNRESGYTF.

The chain is built from TRBV27 and TRBJ1-2, with D perhaps matching TRBD1 (5 bases). Germline V CDR1 and CDR2: MNHEY, SMNVEV (reference sequence). The CDR3 covers 15 residues. Trimming took off 5 bases at V and 0 bases at J, with 13 bases between the two ends. In DNA, the CDR3 is TGTGCCAGCAGTCCATCCGGGGGTACTAACTATGGCTACACCTTC. Its protein product is CASSPSGGTNYGYTF.

The V gene is TRBV5-1, the J gene TRBJ1-1, with D perhaps matching TRBD1 (6 bases). CDR1 and CDR2 (germline): SGHRS, YFSETQ. CDR3 size: 14 residues. V lost 4 bases to trimming and J lost 1 base, with 11 bases between them. CDR3 sequence: CASSQYRANTEAFF. The CDR3 DNA is TGCGCCAGCAGCCAATACAGGGCGAACACTGAAGCTTTCTTT.

J is TRBJ1-4 and V is TRBV28; 7 bases fit TRBD1. The CDR3 spans 14 residues. The V segment lost 3 bases and the J segment 8 bases; nucleotides outside the gene matches: 6. Germline values: CDR1 MDHEN, CDR2 SYDVKM. This CDR3 is CASSFTGVEEKLFF. The CDR3 nucleotides read TGTGCCAGCAGTTTTACAGGGGTGGAAGAAAAACTGTTTTTT.

CDR3 region: CASSQVTGWRYEQYF. The DNA for the CDR3 is TGCGCCAGCAGCCAAGTAACAGGGTGGAGGTACGAGCAGTACTTC. The V gene is TRBV4-1, the J gene TRBJ2-7; maybe TRBD1 (6 bases). The V end lost 1 base, the J end lost 4 bases, and 14 bases lay between the germline ends. From germline, CDR1 is MGHRA and CDR2 YSYEKL. The CDR3 length is 15 residues.

The chain links TRBV7-3 to TRBJ2-1; D is perhaps TRBD2 (6 bases). The CDR3 consists of 15 residues. Germline CDR1 is SGHTA and CDR2 is FQGTGA. The V end lost 2 bases, the J end lost 2 bases, and 10 bases lay between the germline ends. CDR3 nucleotides: TGTGCCAGCAGCTTAGGAGGGGCTACCTACAATGAGCAGTTCTTC. Its translation is CASSLGGATYNEQFF.

As regards this clone: Other DNA sequences in the sample encode the same CDR3. The rearrangement links TRBV29-1 to TRBJ1-1; 7 nucleotides line up with TRBD1. Germline lookup yields CDR1 SQVTM and CDR2 ANQGSEA. The V segment lost 6 bases and the J segment 0 bases; nucleotides outside the gene matches: 1. CDR3 size: 12 residues. CDR3 amino acids: CSVQGVNTEAFF. DNA for the CDR3: TGCAGCGTCCAGGGGGTGAACACTGAAGCTTTCTTT.

J is TRBJ2-3 and V is TRBV4-1; D is perhaps TRBD2 (6 bases). Trimming pared 1 base from V and 3 bases from J, leaving 14 bases between. The length of the CDR3 is 16 residues. Germline assignment: CDR1 MGHRA and CDR2 YSYEKL. The CDR3 protein is CASSQGGTLGTDTQYF. Here the CDR3 DNA reads TGCGCCAGCAGCCAAGGGGGGACTTTAGGGACAGATACGCAGTATTTT.

In this sample, this clone turned up once. This chain joins TRBV28 and TRBJ2-5; 8 bases align to TRBD2. This CDR3 contains 14 residues. CDR1 and CDR2 from the germline V gene are MDHEN and SYDVKM. The trim removed 2 bases at V and 2 bases at J, leaving 1 base unmatched. This CDR3 reads CASSLAGGQETQYF. Here the CDR3 DNA reads TGTGCCAGCAGTTTAGCGGGAGGACAAGAGACCCAGTACTTC.

This chain joins TRBV18 and TRBJ1-5, with D uncertain. CDR3 length equals 18 residues. Germline assignment: CDR1 KGHSH and CDR2 LQKENI. Deletions cut 1 base from V and 3 bases from J, with 19 bases between. CDR3 nucleotide sequence: TGTGCCAGCTCACCACTGTCGGCCGGAGGCAGGCTCAATCAGCCCCAGCATTTT. The encoded protein is CASSPLSAGGRLNQPQHF.

The chain combines TRBV16 with TRBJ2-1; D gene ambiguous. The germline V and J ends were trimmed by 4 bases and 5 bases, with 15 bases remaining between them. CDR1 and CDR2 (germline): KGHSY, FQNENV. The CDR3 runs to 15 residues. The CDR3, as DNA: TGTGCCAGCAGCCCTCAAGGATCAGGAAACAATGAGCAGTTCTTC. Translating it yields CASSPQGSGNNEQFF.

This chain links TRBV2 with TRBJ1-4, with TRBD1 as a possible D gene (5 bases). Per germline, CDR1 SNHLY and CDR2 FYNNEI. Trimming stripped 4 bases from V and 10 bases from J, with 10 bases between. This CDR3 is 12 amino acids long. The CDR3 nucleotides are TGTGCCAGCAGTGTAGGGGTAGGAAAACTGTTTTTT. Protein product: CASSVGVGKLFF.

V gene TRBV12-3 or TRBV12-4 combines with J gene TRBJ2-5; tentative D call: TRBD2 (6 bases). V gave up 7 bases and J gave up 5 bases, with 11 bases separating them. The CDR3 consists of 12 residues. This CDR3 is CASISGGETQYF. The CDR3 DNA reads TGTGCCAGCATCTCTGGGGGGGAGACCCAGTACTTC.

The rearrangement joins TRBV19 to TRBJ1-1; TRBD1 matches at 7 bases. Unmatched junction bases numbered 11, after V lost 10 bases and J lost 0 bases. Germline CDR1 reads LNHDA; CDR2 reads SQIVND (reference sequence). The CDR3 runs 15 residues. CDR3 nucleotides: TGTGCCATCAGGGGGTCGGAATCGATGAACACTGAAGCTTTCTTT. It encodes CAIRGSESMNTEAFF.

The chain has TRBV5-1 and TRBJ1-6; D is uncertain. The germline V and J ends were trimmed by 0 bases and 7 bases, with 5 bases remaining between them. Per germline, CDR1 SGHRS and CDR2 YFSETQ. The CDR3 has 13 residues. CDR3 loop: CASSLAQNSPLHF. The CDR3 DNA reads TGCGCCAGCAGCTTGGCACAGAATTCACCCCTCCACTTT.

This clone was counted between two and nine times. The chain uses TRBV5-1 and TRBJ1-1; no clear D gene. Trimming left V 2 bases short and J 8 bases short, with 13 bases between. Germline-derived CDR1 and CDR2 are SGHRS and YFSETQ. The CDR3 spans 13 residues. The CDR3 loop is CASSFRGLKEAFF. In nucleotides, the CDR3 is TGCGCCAGCAGCTTTAGAGGGTTAAAGGAAGCTTTCTTT.

The chain links TRBV10-3 to TRBJ2-7; 8 bases are a match to TRBD2. The CDR3 totals 13 residues. CDR1 is ENHRY, CDR2 SYGVKD, per germline. V shed 7 bases and J 7 bases; nucleotides not matched to a gene: 9. The CDR3 DNA reads as TGTGCCATCAATAGCGGGGCCGTGGGAGAGCAGTACTTC. Protein sequence: CAINSGAVGEQYF.

The chain links TRBV19 to TRBJ2-7; 9 nucleotides line up with TRBD1. After removal of 5 bases from V and 0 bases from J, the junction contained 5 bases not matched to a gene. Germline assignment: CDR1 LNHDA and CDR2 SQIVND (reference sequence). This CDR3 has 15 residues. CDR3 residues: CASSPGTGPSYEQYF. CDR3 in DNA: TGTGCCAGTAGTCCCGGGACAGGGCCCTCCTACGAGCAGTACTTC.

The rearrangement joins TRBV7-2 to TRBJ1-3, with TRBD1 as a possible D gene (5 bases). In germline, CDR1 is SGHTA, CDR2 FQGNSA. This CDR3 has 15 amino acids. V lost 1 base to trimming and J lost 4 bases, with 11 bases between them. CDR3: CASSLEPGSGNTIYF. As DNA, the CDR3 is TGTGCCAGCAGCTTAGAGCCAGGGTCCGGAAACACCATATATTTT.

The chain joins TRBV20-1 to TRBJ2-1; D may be TRBD2 (6 bases). Between the trimmed V and J ends, which lost 6 bases and 10 bases, there was a span of 13 bases. Germline-derived CDR1 and CDR2 are DFQATT and SNEGSKA (reference sequence). The CDR3 totals 11 residues. In DNA form, the CDR3 reads TGCAGTGCCTCGGGACTTCAGGAGCAGTTCTTC. Translating it yields CSASGLQEQFF.

The rearrangement uses TRBV6-5 and TRBJ1-4; no reliable D call. CDR3 length equals 13 residues. V gave up 0 bases and J gave up 16 bases, with 15 bases separating them. Germline CDR1 is MNHEY and CDR2 is SVGAGI. This CDR3 reads CASSYSNSAEWFF. CDR3 sequence (DNA): TGTGCCAGCAGTTACTCGAATAGCGCGGAATGGTTTTTT.

This sequence joins TRBV9 and TRBJ2-3; 9 bases line up with TRBD2. The V and J ends lost 4 bases and 2 bases, in that order; junction bases with no gene match: 8. Germline V CDR1 and CDR2: SGDLS, YYNGEE. The CDR3 consists of 16 residues. This chain's CDR3 is CASSTQAGGLTDTQYF. CDR3 sequence (DNA): TGTGCCAGCAGCACCCAAGCGGGAGGCCTCACAGATACGCAGTATTTT.